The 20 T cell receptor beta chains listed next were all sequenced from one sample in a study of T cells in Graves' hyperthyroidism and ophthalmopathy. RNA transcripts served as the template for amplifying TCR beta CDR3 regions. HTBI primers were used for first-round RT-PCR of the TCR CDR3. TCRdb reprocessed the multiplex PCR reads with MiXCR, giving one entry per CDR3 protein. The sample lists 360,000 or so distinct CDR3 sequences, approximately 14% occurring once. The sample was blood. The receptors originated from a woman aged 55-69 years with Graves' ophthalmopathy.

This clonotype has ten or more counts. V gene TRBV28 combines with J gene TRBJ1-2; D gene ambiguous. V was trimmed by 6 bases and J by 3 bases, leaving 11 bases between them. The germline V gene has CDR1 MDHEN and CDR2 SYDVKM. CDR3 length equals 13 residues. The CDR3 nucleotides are TGTGCCAGCAGCCTTGGGGAATACTATGGCTACACCTTC. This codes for CASSLGEYYGYTF.

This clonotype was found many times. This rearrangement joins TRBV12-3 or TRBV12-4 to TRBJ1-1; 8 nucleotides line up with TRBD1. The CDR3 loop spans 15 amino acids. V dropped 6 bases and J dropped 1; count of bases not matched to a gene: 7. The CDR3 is CASSDRTGRNTEAFF. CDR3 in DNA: TGTGCCAGCAGCGACCGGACAGGGCGGAACACTGAAGCTTTCTTT.

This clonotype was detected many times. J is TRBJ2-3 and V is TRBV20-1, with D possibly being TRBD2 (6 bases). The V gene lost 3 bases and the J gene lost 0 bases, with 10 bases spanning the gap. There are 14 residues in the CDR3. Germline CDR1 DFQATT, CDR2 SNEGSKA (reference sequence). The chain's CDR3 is CSASNGTSTDTQYF. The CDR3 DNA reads TGCAGTGCTAGTAACGGGACTAGCACAGATACGCAGTATTTT.

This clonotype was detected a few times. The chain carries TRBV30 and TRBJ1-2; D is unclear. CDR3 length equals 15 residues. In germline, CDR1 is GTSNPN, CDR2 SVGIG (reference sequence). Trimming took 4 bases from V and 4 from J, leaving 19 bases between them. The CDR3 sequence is CAWTFAGITFYGYTF. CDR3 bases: TGTGCCTGGACTTTTGCAGGAATTACCTTCTATGGCTACACCTTC.

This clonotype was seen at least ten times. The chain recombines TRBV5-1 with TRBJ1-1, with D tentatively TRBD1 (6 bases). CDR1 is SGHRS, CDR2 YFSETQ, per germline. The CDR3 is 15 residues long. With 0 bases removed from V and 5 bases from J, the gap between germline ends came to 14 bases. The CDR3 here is CASSLVVDSGTEAFF. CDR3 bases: TGCGCCAGCAGCTTGGTAGTGGACAGTGGGACTGAAGCTTTCTTT.

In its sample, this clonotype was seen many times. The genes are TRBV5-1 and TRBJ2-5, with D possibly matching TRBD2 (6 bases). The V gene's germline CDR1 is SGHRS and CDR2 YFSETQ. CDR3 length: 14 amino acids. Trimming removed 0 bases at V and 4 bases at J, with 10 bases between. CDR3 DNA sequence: TGCGCCAGCAGCTTGGCGGAGGGAACAGAGACCCAGTACTTC. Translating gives CASSLAEGTETQYF.

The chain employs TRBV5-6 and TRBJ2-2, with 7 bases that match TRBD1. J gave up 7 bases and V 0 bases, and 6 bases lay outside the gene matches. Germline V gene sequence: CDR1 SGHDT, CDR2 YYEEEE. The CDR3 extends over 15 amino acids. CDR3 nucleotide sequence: TGTGCCAGCAGCTTGGGACCCAGGACAGGCGGGGAGCTGTTTTTT. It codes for CASSLGPRTGGELFF.

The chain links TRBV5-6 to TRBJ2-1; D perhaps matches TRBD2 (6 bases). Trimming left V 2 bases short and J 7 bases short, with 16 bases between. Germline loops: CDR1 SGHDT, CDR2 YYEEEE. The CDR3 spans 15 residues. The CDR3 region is CASSFGGWVDNEQFF. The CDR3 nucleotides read TGTGCCAGCAGCTTCGGGGGATGGGTAGATAATGAGCAGTTCTTC.

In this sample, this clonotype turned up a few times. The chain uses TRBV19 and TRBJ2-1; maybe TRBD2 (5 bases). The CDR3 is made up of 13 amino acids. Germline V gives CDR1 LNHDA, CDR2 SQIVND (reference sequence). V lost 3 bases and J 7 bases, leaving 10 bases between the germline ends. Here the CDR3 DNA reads TGTGCCAGTAGTATCAAGGGCGGGAATGAGCAGTTCTTC. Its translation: CASSIKGGNEQFF. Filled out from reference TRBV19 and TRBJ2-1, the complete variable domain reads DGGITQSPKYLFRKEGQNVTLSCEQNLNHDAMYWYRQDPGQGLRLIYYSQIVNDFQKGDIAEGYSVSREKKESFPLTVTSAQKNPTAFYLCASSIKGGNEQFFGPGTRLTVL.

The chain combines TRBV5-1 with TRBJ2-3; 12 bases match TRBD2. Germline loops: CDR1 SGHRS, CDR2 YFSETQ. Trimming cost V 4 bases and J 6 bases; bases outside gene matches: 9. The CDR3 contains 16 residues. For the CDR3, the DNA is TGCGCCAGCAGCCCACGGACTAGCGGGAATCTGGATACGCAGTATTTT. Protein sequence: CASSPRTSGNLDTQYF. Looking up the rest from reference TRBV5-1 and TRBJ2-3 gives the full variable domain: KAGVTQTPRYLIKTRGQQVTLSCSPISGHRSVSWYQQTPGQGLQFLFEYFSETQRNKGNFPGRFSGRQFSNSRSEMNVSTLELGDSALYLCASSPRTSGNLDTQYFGPGTRLTVL.

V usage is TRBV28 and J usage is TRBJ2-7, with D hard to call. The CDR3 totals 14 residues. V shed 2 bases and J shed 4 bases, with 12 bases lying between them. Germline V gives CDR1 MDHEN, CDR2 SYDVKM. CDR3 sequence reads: CASSLKPLGYEQYF. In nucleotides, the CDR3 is TGTGCCAGCAGTTTAAAGCCGCTGGGATACGAGCAGTACTTC.

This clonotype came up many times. CDR3 loop: CSVVKRGYSYNEQFF. As DNA, the CDR3 is TGCAGCGTTGTTAAGCGGGGTTACTCCTACAATGAGCAGTTCTTC. The rearrangement joins TRBV29-1 to TRBJ2-1; 7 nucleotides align to TRBD2. Germline assignment: CDR1 SQVTM and CDR2 ANQGSEA. The CDR3 runs to 15 residues. With 4 bases clipped from V and 0 bases from J, the junction kept 6 bases outside the gene matches.

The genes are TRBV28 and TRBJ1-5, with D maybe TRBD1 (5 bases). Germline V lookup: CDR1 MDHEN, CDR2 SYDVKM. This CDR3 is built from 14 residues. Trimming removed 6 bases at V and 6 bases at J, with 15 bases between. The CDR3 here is CASRRDLRGQPQHF. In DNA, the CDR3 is TGTGCCAGCAGGAGGGACTTAAGAGGTCAGCCCCAGCATTTT.

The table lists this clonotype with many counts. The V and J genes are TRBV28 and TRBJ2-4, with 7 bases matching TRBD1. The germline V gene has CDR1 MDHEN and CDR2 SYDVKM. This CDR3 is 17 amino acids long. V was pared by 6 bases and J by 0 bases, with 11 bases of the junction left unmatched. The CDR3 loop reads CASRMDRSLLAKNIQYF. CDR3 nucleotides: TGTGCCAGCAGAATGGACAGGTCTCTTCTAGCCAAAAACATTCAGTACTTC.

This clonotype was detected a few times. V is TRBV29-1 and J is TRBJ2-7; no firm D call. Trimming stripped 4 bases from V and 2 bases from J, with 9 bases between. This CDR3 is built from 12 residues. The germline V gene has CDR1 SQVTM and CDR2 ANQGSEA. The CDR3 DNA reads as TGCAGCGTTGGAGAGATGGCCTACGAGCAGTACTTC. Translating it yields CSVGEMAYEQYF.

CDR3 sequence (DNA): TGCAGTGCCAGGTCTACGCAGCCCCAGCATTTT. It specifies CSARSTQPQHF. The rearrangement joins TRBV20-1 to TRBJ1-5; D unclear. The CDR3 runs 11 residues. V lost 6 bases, J lost 7 bases, and 10 bases lay in between. In germline, CDR1 is DFQATT, CDR2 SNEGSKA (reference sequence).

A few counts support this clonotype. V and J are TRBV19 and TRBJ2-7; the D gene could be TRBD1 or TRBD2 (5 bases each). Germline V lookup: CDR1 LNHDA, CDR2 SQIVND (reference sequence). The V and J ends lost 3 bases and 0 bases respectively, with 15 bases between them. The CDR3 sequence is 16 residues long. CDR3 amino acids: CASSILSGASSYEQYF. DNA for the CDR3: TGTGCCAGTAGTATCCTCTCCGGGGCTAGCTCCTACGAGCAGTACTTC.

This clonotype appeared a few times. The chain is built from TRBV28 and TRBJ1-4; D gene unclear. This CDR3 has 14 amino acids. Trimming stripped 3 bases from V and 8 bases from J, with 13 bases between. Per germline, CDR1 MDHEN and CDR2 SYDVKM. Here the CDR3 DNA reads TGTGCCAGCAGTTTTGAGGGAGGACGGGAAAAACTGTTTTTT. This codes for CASSFEGGREKLFF.

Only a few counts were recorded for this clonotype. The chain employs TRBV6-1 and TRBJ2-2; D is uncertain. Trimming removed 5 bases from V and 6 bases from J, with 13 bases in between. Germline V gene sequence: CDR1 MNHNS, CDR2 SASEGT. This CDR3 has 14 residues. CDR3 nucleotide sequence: TGTGCCAGCAGTAACCGGGTTGGGTCCGGGGAGCTGTTTTTT. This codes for CASSNRVGSGELFF.

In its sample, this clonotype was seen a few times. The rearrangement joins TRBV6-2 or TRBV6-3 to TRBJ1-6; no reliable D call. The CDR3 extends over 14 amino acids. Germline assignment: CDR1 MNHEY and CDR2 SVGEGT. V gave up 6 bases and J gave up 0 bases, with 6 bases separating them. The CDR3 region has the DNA TGTGCCAGCAGGAGGAGCTCCTATAATTCACCCCTCCACTTT. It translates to CASRRSSYNSPLHF.